The 27 T cell receptor beta chains below all came from one sample that was sequenced in a study of T cells expressing NK-cell markers. TCRdb re-called the 5' RACE reads; one entry per CDR3 protein, DNA not given. The listing contains 250,000 to 300,000 distinct CDR3 sequences. The sequenced sample consisted of blood T cells: a sorted CD56 or NKG2C T cell subset, CD4+ or CD8+ T cells, or bulk PBMC T cells (not recorded which). These receptors originate from a woman between 18 and 70 years old in good health.

The chain joins TRBV20-1 to TRBJ2-5; TCRdb proposes TRBD2, but this gene call is untestable without DNA. Germline values: CDR1 DFQATT, CDR2 SNEGSKA (reference sequence). The CDR3 is 17 amino acids. CDR3 amino acids: CSARVGPGGYLRETQYF.

The V call is TRBV15, the J call TRBJ2-5; absent DNA, TCRdb's TRBD1 call cannot be checked. This CDR3 spans 13 amino acids. In germline, CDR1 is LNHNV, CDR2 YYDKDF (reference sequence). CDR3 loop: CATSRDPAETQYF.

The chain joins TRBV11-1 to TRBJ2-3. The CDR3 has 14 residues. Germline CDR1 reads SGHAT; CDR2 reads FQDESV (reference sequence). This CDR3 is CASSLEIMEDTQYF.

The chain links TRBV29-1 to TRBJ2-7; checking the TCRdb D call of TRBD1 is not possible without DNA. CDR1 is SQVTM, CDR2 ANQGSEA, per germline. There are 14 residues in the CDR3. The chain's CDR3 is CSVKGGRGVYEQYF.

The rearrangement links TRBV18 to TRBJ1-5. Germline assignment: CDR1 KGHSH and CDR2 LQKENI. CDR3 length equals 14 residues. CDR3 residues: CASSPGPNNQPQHF.

The chain has TRBV20-1 and TRBJ2-3; the TRBD2 assignment by TCRdb is unverifiable without DNA. The CDR3 is 14 amino acids. Germline V gene lookup returns CDR1 DFQATT and CDR2 SNEGSKA (reference sequence). This chain's CDR3 is CSASPSGYTDTQYF.

The rearrangement links TRBV28 to TRBJ1-4. There are 12 residues in the CDR3. Germline V CDR1 and CDR2: MDHEN, SYDVKM. The chain's CDR3 is CASSSVNEKLFF.

This chain joins TRBV5-5 and TRBJ1-3; TCRdb designates TRBD1, a call that cannot be tested without DNA. This CDR3 is built from 18 residues. Germline CDR1 is SGHKS and CDR2 is YYEKEE (reference sequence). This chain's CDR3 is CASSFGTGPTTSGNTIYF.

The gene calls are TRBV12-3 or TRBV12-4 and TRBJ2-3; with no DNA, the TCRdb D assignment of TRBD1 cannot be verified. CDR3 length equals 16 residues. The chain's CDR3 is CASSPGVNWHTDTQYF.

The gene calls are TRBV7-2 and TRBJ1-1; TCRdb outputs TRBD1, but without DNA this stays unchecked. Germline values: CDR1 SGHTA, CDR2 FQGNSA. This CDR3 comprises 14 residues. CDR3 amino acids: CASSYDRANTEAFF.

This chain joins TRBV12-3 or TRBV12-4 and TRBJ2-3; the D gene TCRdb calls, TRBD2, cannot be checked with no DNA. CDR3 length equals 16 residues. This CDR3 is CASSFGLATSTDTQYF.

The chain links TRBV29-1 to TRBJ2-5; TCRdb's assignment of TRBD1 cannot be checked, as there is no DNA. The CDR3 runs 14 residues. Germline V gene data show CDR1 as SQVTM and CDR2 as ANQGSEA. The CDR3 protein is CSASNTGKRETQYF.

The chain carries TRBV5-1 and TRBJ1-4. The CDR3 sequence is 15 residues long. CDR1 and CDR2 (germline): SGHRS, YFSETQ. The CDR3 here is CASSLSVATNEKLFF.

The chain combines TRBV20-1 with TRBJ2-3; without DNA, the TCRdb call of TRBD2 cannot be checked. The CDR3 is 14 residues long. Germline CDR1 DFQATT, CDR2 SNEGSKA (reference sequence). The CDR3 loop reads CSASRAGVADTQYF.

This chain uses TRBV11-2 with TRBJ1-1. The germline V gene has CDR1 SGHAT and CDR2 FQNNGV. The CDR3 runs 13 residues. CDR3 region: CASSRTAGTEAFF. Based on the CDR3 plus reference TRBV11-2 and TRBJ1-1, the full variable domain is EAGVAQSPRYKIIEKRQSVAFWCNPISGHATLYWYQQILGQGPKLLIQFQNNGVVDDSQLPKDRFSAERLKGVDSTLKIQPAKLEDSAVYLCASSRTAGTEAFFGQGTRLTVV.

V usage is TRBV20-1 and J usage is TRBJ1-1; TCRdb picks TRBD1, but there is no DNA to check that call. This CDR3 contains 14 residues. Germline-derived CDR1 and CDR2 are DFQATT and SNEGSKA (reference sequence). The CDR3 sequence: CSARGAGWSTEAFF.

The CDR3 loop is CASRNPGGLGTEAFF. The chain joins TRBV6-1 to TRBJ1-1; absent DNA, TCRdb's TRBD1 call cannot be checked. Germline CDR1 reads MNHNS; CDR2 reads SASEGT. CDR3 length equals 15 residues.

The gene calls are TRBV5-1 and TRBJ1-1; TCRdb reports TRBD1, a call that lacks DNA to check it against. The CDR3 is made up of 17 amino acids. Germline V gene lookup returns CDR1 SGHRS and CDR2 YFSETQ. CDR3 region: CASSPGQGILRNTEAFF.

The gene calls are TRBV29-1 and TRBJ1-2; TCRdb's D gene call, TRBD1, goes unchecked for lack of DNA. This CDR3 comprises 11 residues. Germline lookup yields CDR1 SQVTM and CDR2 ANQGSEA. This chain's CDR3 is CSAQQGQGYTF.

The chain combines TRBV28 with TRBJ2-5. The CDR3 length is 14 residues. Germline values: CDR1 MDHEN, CDR2 SYDVKM. CDR3 sequence reads: CASSLFTHQETQYF.

This chain connects TRBV12-3 or TRBV12-4 to TRBJ1-2. The CDR3 is made up of 11 amino acids. CDR3 amino acids: CASSRNYGYTF.

J is TRBJ1-2 and V is TRBV20-1; the D call from TCRdb, TRBD1, cannot be confirmed without DNA. This CDR3 comprises 14 residues. Germline V gene data show CDR1 as DFQATT and CDR2 as SNEGSKA (reference sequence). The CDR3 is CSARPPTVKYGYTF.

This chain connects TRBV21-1 to TRBJ2-5. TRBV21-1 is a pseudogene locus. The CDR3 contains 14 residues. The CDR3 loop reads CASSKRNSQETQYF.

This chain connects TRBV3-1 to TRBJ2-7. In germline, CDR1 is LGHDT, CDR2 YNNKEL (reference sequence). This CDR3 region has 14 residues. The CDR3 here is CASSQGPTNYEQYF.

The V and J genes are TRBV5-1 and TRBJ2-2; TCRdb lists TRBD2, though no DNA is available to test this call. Germline CDR1 and CDR2: SGHRS and YFSETQ. This CDR3 has 14 residues. This chain's CDR3 is CASSGSGAVGELFF. The whole variable domain, remainder taken from reference TRBV5-1 and TRBJ2-2, is KAGVTQTPRYLIKTRGQQVTLSCSPISGHRSVSWYQQTPGQGLQFLFEYFSETQRNKGNFPGRFSGRQFSNSRSEMNVSTLELGDSALYLCASSGSGAVGELFFGEGSRLTVL.

The chain couples TRBV20-1 to TRBJ2-1; without DNA, the TCRdb call of TRBD2 cannot be checked. The CDR3 has 17 residues. Germline lookup yields CDR1 DFQATT and CDR2 SNEGSKA (reference sequence). CDR3 protein: CSAAAGAGGFSYNEQFF.

V and J are TRBV11-2 and TRBJ1-2; TCRdb returns TRBD1, unconfirmable since there is no DNA. CDR1 and CDR2 (germline): SGHAT, FQNNGV. The CDR3 is made up of 13 amino acids. The CDR3 loop is CASSFKGRDGYTF.